This note documents a single T cell receptor beta chain sequence. Original handling: Reference gene primer amplification gave nucleated cell count estimates. Data came from immunoSEQ multiplex PCR; TCRdb stores just in-frame clones and leaves some out. For V, J and clone size, that table is used; D and trimming come from the DNA. The table shows about 75,000 clones, with 70% to 90% occurring only once. This entry comes from a study of blood T cell repertoires in COVID-19. CDR1 is SGHRS, CDR2 YFSETQ, per germline. The junction had 28 bases not matched to a gene; V was cut back by 0 bases and J by 4 bases. This CDR3 has 22 residues.

Sequencing was performed on peripheral blood. The sequence derives from a human donor in a cohort sampled during active COVID-19. The V and J genes are TRBV5-1 and TRBJ2-7; 7 bases map to TRBD1. CDR3 DNA: TGCGCCAGCAGCTTGGCCGGGGCAGGGGGTATTAGACTTCGAGGCCACCGGTACGAGCAGTACTTC. Its translation: CASSLAGAGGIRLRGHRYEQYF.